These 12 T cell receptor beta chains came from one sample sequenced in a study of blood T cell repertoires in COVID-19. Only in-frame clones appear in the TCRdb table, and some are missing; sequencing was by immunoSEQ multiplex PCR. This table holds about 250,000 clones, about 89% found once. The sample comprised peripheral blood. These receptors all come from a woman aged 55-70 years who had recovered from COVID-19.

The rearrangement joins TRBV6-5 to TRBJ2-3, with TRBD1 matching 10 bases. CDR3 size: 14 residues. With 6 bases clipped from V and 8 bases from J, the junction kept 8 bases outside the gene matches. In germline, CDR1 is MNHEY, CDR2 SVGAGI. CDR3 protein: CASRRDRGKGTQYF. In DNA, the CDR3 is TGTGCCAGCAGGCGGGACAGGGGAAAGGGTACGCAGTATTTT.

The count of this clone is one. The chain has TRBV6-5 and TRBJ2-1; no firm D call. The CDR3 sequence is 15 residues long. Germline V lookup: CDR1 MNHEY, CDR2 SVGAGI. Trimming took 1 base from V and 2 from J, leaving 9 bases between them. The CDR3 sequence: CASSYYFTAYNEQFF. CDR3 nucleotide sequence: TGTGCCAGCAGTTACTATTTCACAGCCTACAATGAGCAGTTCTTC.

The chain uses TRBV10-3 and TRBJ2-1, with 7 bases that match TRBD2. V shed 8 bases and J 5 bases; nucleotides not matched to a gene: 6. There are 13 residues in the CDR3. The V gene's germline CDR1 is ENHRY and CDR2 SYGVKD. The DNA for the CDR3 is TGTGCCATCCGGAGTCTAGCGGACAATGAGCAGTTCTTC. Protein: CAIRSLADNEQFF.

This clone is a singleton in its sample. This chain uses TRBV7-9 with TRBJ2-7; tentatively, D is TRBD2 (7 bases). V was clipped by 1 base and J by 3 bases, with 19 bases between them. Germline loops: CDR1 SEHNR, CDR2 FQNEAQ (reference sequence). The CDR3 spans 17 residues. Here the CDR3 DNA reads TGTGCCAGCAGCTTAGTTTCCGGGGGGCAGGGGATCTACGAGCAGTACTTC. Encoded protein: CASSLVSGGQGIYEQYF.

The V call is TRBV5-6, the J call TRBJ1-2; D gene uncertain. Germline V lookup: CDR1 SGHDT, CDR2 YYEEEE. The V and J ends lost 0 bases and 0 bases respectively, with 12 bases between them. The CDR3 extends over 16 amino acids. CDR3 protein: CASSLAGEASNYGYTF. DNA of the CDR3: TGTGCCAGCAGCTTGGCGGGTGAAGCTTCTAACTATGGCTACACCTTC.

V is TRBV5-1 and J is TRBJ2-3; D remains ambiguous. V dropped 2 bases and J dropped 6 bases, with 7 bases sitting between them. The germline V gene encodes CDR1 SGHRS and CDR2 YFSETQ. The CDR3 is 12 amino acids. DNA of the CDR3: TGCGCCAGCAGCTTTAATCAGGATACGCAGTATTTT. As protein: CASSFNQDTQYF.

This chain connects TRBV14 to TRBJ2-3; D unresolved. The CDR3 contains 13 residues. V lost 0 bases, J lost 6 bases, and 7 bases lay in between. Germline-derived CDR1 and CDR2 are SGHDN and FVKESK. The CDR3 loop is CASSQDLRDTQYF. In nucleotides, the CDR3 is TGTGCCAGCAGCCAAGATCTGAGGGATACGCAGTATTTT.

The rearrangement uses TRBV27 and TRBJ1-5, with D perhaps matching TRBD1 (5 bases). CDR3 length: 15 amino acids. Germline CDR1 reads MNHEY; CDR2 reads SMNVEV (reference sequence). V gave up 2 bases and J gave up 1 base, with 9 bases separating them. The CDR3 DNA follows: TGTGCCAGCAGTTTAAGGGAGGGGAGCAATCAGCCCCAGCATTTT. It is translated as CASSLREGSNQPQHF.

This clone was recorded only once. This chain joins TRBV6-5 and TRBJ1-6, with no clear D. Per the germline V gene, CDR1 is MNHEY and CDR2 is SVGAGI. V gave up 7 bases and J gave up 9 bases, with 16 bases separating them. CDR3 length: 14 residues. Here the CDR3 DNA reads TGTGCCAGCAATTCATTGAGGGAGTTTTCACCCCTCCACTTT. Its translation: CASNSLREFSPLHF.

The chain couples TRBV6-5 to TRBJ2-7; 10 bases align to TRBD1. The CDR3 extends over 15 amino acids. Germline CDR1 MNHEY, CDR2 SVGAGI. V was pared by 0 bases and J by 3 bases, with 2 bases of the junction left unmatched. CDR3 in amino acids: CASSYSGTGDYEQYF. The CDR3 nucleotides are TGTGCCAGCAGTTACTCGGGGACAGGGGACTACGAGCAGTACTTC.

This chain uses TRBV3-1 (or the pseudogene TRBV3-2) with TRBJ2-2; D is uncertain. The CDR3 runs 15 residues. Germline assignment: CDR1 LGHDT and CDR2 YNNKEL (reference sequence). The V and J ends lost 1 base and 5 bases respectively, with 11 bases between them. The CDR3, as DNA: TGTGCCAGCAGCCAAGCCCCCCGAGTTACCGGGGAGCTGTTTTTT. It translates to CASSQAPRVTGELFF.

The chain combines TRBV5-1 with TRBJ2-5; TRBD2 matches at 11 bases. V gave up 7 bases and J gave up 3 bases; unmatched junction bases: 14. This CDR3 spans 17 amino acids. The V gene's germline CDR1 is SGHRS and CDR2 YFSETQ. CDR3 loop: CASPRARLAGRKETQYF. CDR3 in DNA: TGCGCCAGCCCCCGCGCGAGACTAGCGGGGAGAAAAGAGACCCAGTACTTC. Full variable domain (outside the CDR3, taken from reference TRBV5-1 and TRBJ2-5): KAGVTQTPRYLIKTRGQQVTLSCSPISGHRSVSWYQQTPGQGLQFLFEYFSETQRNKGNFPGRFSGRQFSNSRSEMNVSTLELGDSALYLCASPRARLAGRKETQYFGPGTRLLVL.